This TCR beta chain was sequenced in a study of graft-versus-host responses after intestinal transplantation. About this clone: Its antigen is unidentified.

The CDR3 totals 15 residues. The germline V gene has CDR1 MNHEY and CDR2 SVGAGI. V lost 7 bases, J lost 0 bases, and 13 bases lay in between. The data were produced by immunoSEQ multiplex PCR, yet TCRdb's version contains in-frame clones alone and is incomplete. The sample shows some 80,000 clones, approximately 89% of them seen only once. This sequence joins TRBV6-5 and TRBJ2-1; D is undetermined. The sample here was unstimulated CD8+ T cells sorted from spleen or lymph node cells, taken before transplant. The receptor's source is a human donor who was the organ donor for an intestinal transplant. The CDR3 coding sequence is TGTGCCAGCACTGCGTCCGAAAGCTCCTACAATGAGCAGTTCTTC. It specifies CASTASESSYNEQFF.